This T cell receptor beta chain is from a study of spatial heterogeneity in lung cancer. The time point is: sample taken at primary tumor resection. Extraction of whole RNA from tumor, nontumor lung or frozen PBMC preceded unsorted sequencing. The donor group consisted of roughly 70 patients who had untreated, early-stage non-small cell lung cancer. Germline values: CDR1 MNHEY, CDR2 SVGAGI. With 7 bases removed from V and 4 bases from J, the gap between germline ends came to 10 bases. The CDR3 extends over 12 amino acids. This clonotype is judged medium-sized. This beta chain represents an off-target read in a library built for alpha chains; its size is of limited meaning. Every molecule of TCR cDNA had its own unique molecular identifier. TCRdb re-called the 5' RACE reads with MiXCR, one entry per CDR3 protein. Altogether 1,500 or so distinct CDR3 sequences are present, roughly 8.2% being singletons, with the ten largest covering more than 9%.

This TCR derives from a female donor with early-stage non-small cell lung cancer. The material sequenced was normal lung tissue next to the tumor, taken at surgery. This chain uses TRBV6-5 with TRBJ1-2; D ambiguous. This CDR3 reads CASTDRIYGYTF. The CDR3 nucleotides are TGTGCCAGCACGGACCGAATCTATGGCTACACCTTC.